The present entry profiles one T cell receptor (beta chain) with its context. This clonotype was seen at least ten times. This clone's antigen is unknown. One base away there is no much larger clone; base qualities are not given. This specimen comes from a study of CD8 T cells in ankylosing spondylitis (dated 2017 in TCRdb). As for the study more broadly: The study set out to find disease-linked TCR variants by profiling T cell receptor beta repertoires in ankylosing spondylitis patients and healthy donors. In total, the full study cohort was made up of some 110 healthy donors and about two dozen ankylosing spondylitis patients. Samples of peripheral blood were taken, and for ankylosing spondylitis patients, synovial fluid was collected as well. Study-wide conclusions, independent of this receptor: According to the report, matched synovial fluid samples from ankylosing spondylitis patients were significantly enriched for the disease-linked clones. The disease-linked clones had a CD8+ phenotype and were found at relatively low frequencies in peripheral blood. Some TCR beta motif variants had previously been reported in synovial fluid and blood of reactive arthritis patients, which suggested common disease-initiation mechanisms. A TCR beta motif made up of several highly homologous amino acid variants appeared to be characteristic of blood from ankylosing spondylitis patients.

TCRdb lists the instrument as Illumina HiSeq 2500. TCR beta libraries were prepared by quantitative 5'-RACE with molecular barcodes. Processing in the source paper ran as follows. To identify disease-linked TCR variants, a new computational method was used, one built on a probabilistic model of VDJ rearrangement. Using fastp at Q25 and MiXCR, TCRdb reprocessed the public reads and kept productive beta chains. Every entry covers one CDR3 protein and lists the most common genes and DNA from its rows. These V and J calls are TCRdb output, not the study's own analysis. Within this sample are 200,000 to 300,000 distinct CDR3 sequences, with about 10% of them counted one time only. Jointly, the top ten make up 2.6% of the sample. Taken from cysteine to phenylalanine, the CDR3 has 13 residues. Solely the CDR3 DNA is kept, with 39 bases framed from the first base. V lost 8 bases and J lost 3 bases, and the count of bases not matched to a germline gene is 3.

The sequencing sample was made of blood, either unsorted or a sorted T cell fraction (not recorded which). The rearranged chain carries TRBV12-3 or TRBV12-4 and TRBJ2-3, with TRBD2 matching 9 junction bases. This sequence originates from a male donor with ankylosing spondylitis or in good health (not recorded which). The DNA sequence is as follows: TGTGCCAGCGGACTAGCGAGGACAGATACGCAGTATTTT. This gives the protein CASGLARTDTQYF.